The sequence of this TCR beta chain was determined in a study of shared clonotypes between healthy human individuals. Whole-study context: Three CD4 naive, three CD4 memory, two CD8 naive and one CD8 memory plate were used per donor.

Study-wide results and limits: Clonotypes shared by all four sorted-subset donors had higher generation probabilities than non-shared clonotypes.

Notes on this clone: Antigen unknown.

The CDR3 length is 15 residues. Germline V gene data show CDR1 as MNHEY and CDR2 as SVGAGI. V lost 6 bases to trimming and J lost 9 bases; unmatched junction nucleotides: 8. Naive CD4+ cells were CD45RA-selected; the remaining cells were memory. Data came from immunoSEQ multiplex PCR; TCRdb stores just in-frame clones and leaves some out. The sample contains 300,000 or so clones, under 80% of which appear only once. The sequence was obtained from a man aged 25 to 40 in good health. Source material: memory CD4+ T cells sorted from blood. Subset of the sample: CD45RA-negative fraction. J is TRBJ2-1 and V is TRBV6-5; 13 bases match TRBD2. CDR3 amino acids: CASSSGLAGVFEQFF. The CDR3 DNA sequence: TGTGCCAGCAGCTCTGGACTAGCGGGAGTCTTTGAGCAGTTCTTC.